Below, one T cell receptor beta chain is given with its context. This sample is drawn from a study of blood T cell repertoires in COVID-19. For the study at large: Italy, Spain and the United States were the sources of the convalescent and acute COVID-19 samples. In each case, the material was cDNA or gDNA derived from T cells, B-cell-depleted T cells, or PBMCs.

Authors' processing steps: Amplification of reference gene primers was used by the study to estimate nucleated cell counts. Clones were sequenced by immunoSEQ multiplex PCR, and TCRdb holds only the in-frame ones, with some missing. For V, J and clone size, that table is used; D and trimming come from the DNA. The data show 85,000 to 130,000 clones, 70% to 85% seen once. Sequencing was carried out using peripheral blood. The receptor comes from a woman aged 60-75 years with acute or convalescent COVID-19.

CDR3 residues: CAWSAGPNEKLFF. In DNA, the CDR3 is TGTGCCTGGAGTGCAGGCCCTAATGAAAAACTGTTTTTT. The chain uses TRBV30 and TRBJ1-4; D is undetermined. V lost 1 base and J lost 3, with 6 bases in between. The CDR3 is 13 amino acids. Germline CDR1 GTSNPN, CDR2 SVGIG (reference sequence).